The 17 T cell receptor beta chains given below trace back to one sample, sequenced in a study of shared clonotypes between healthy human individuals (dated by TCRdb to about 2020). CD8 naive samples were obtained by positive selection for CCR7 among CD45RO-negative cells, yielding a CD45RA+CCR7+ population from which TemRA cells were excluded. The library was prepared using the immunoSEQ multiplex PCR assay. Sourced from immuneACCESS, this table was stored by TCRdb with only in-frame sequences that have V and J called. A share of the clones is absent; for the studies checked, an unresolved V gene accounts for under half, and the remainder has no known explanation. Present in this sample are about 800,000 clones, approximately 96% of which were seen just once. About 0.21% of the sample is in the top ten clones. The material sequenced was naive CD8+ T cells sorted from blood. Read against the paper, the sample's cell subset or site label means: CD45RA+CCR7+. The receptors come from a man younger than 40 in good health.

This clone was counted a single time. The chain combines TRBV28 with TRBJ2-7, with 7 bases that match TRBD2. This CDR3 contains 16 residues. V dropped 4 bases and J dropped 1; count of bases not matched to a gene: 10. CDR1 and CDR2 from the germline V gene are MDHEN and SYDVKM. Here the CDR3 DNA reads TGTGCCAGCAGTTCCCTGGTCGGGAGGTTTTCCTACGAGCAGTACTTC. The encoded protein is CASSSLVGRFSYEQYF.

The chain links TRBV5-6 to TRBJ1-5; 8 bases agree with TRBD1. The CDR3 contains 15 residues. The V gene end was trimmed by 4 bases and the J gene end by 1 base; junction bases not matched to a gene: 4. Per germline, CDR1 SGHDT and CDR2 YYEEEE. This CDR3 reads CASSQGQGSNQPQHF. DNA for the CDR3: TGTGCCAGCAGCCAAGGACAGGGAAGCAATCAGCCCCAGCATTTT.

The CDR3 DNA sequence: TGTGCCAGCAGCCTACCCCGGGCTAGCGCCAGCTCCTACAATGAGCAGTTCTTC. Translated: CASSLPRASASSYNEQFF. The chain employs TRBV7-8 and TRBJ2-1; D possibly corresponds to TRBD2 (6 bases). With 5 bases removed from V and 0 bases from J, the gap between germline ends came to 20 bases. The CDR3 consists of 18 residues. From germline, CDR1 is SGHVS and CDR2 FQNEAQ.

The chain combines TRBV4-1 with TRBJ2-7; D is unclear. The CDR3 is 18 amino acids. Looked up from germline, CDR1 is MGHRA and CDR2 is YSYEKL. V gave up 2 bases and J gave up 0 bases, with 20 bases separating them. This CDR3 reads CASSQPRSSPVVSYEQYF. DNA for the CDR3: TGCGCCAGCAGCCAACCCCGTTCATCCCCGGTTGTCTCCTACGAGCAGTACTTC.

In DNA form, the CDR3 reads TGTGCCAGCAGCTTGGCTTTCCTCAGGGCAAACACTGAAGCTTTCTTT. It is translated as CASSLAFLRANTEAFF. V is TRBV5-5 and J is TRBJ1-1; maybe TRBD1 (5 bases). The CDR3 extends over 16 amino acids. Trimming cost V 0 bases and J 2 bases, with 14 bases left between them. Germline assignment: CDR1 SGHKS and CDR2 YYEKEE (reference sequence).

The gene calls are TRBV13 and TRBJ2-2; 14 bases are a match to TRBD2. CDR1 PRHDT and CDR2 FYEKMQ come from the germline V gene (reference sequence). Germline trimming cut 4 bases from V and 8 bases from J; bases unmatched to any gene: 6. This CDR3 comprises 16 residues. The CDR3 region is CASSSGLAGVLGELFF. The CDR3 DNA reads TGTGCCAGCAGCTCGGGACTAGCGGGAGTCTTGGGGGAGCTGTTTTTT.

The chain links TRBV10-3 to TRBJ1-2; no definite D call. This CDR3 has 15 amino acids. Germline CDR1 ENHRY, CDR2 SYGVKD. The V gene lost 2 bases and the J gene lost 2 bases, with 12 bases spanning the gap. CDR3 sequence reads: CAISEVSLTNYGYTF. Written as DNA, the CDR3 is TGTGCCATCAGTGAGGTTAGCTTAACCAACTATGGCTACACCTTC.

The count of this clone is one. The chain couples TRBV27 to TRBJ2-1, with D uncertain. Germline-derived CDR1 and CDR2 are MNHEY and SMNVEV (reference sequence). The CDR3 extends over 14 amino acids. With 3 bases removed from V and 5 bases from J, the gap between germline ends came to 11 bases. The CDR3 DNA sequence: TGTGCCAGCAGTTTCGGTCTAGTCAACAATGAGCAGTTCTTC. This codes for CASSFGLVNNEQFF.

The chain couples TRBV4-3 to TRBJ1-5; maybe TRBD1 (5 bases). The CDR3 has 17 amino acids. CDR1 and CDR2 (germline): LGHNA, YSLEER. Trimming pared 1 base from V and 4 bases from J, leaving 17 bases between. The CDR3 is CASSQAYRDLLNQPQHF. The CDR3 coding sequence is TGCGCCAGCAGCCAAGCCTACCGGGACCTCCTAAATCAGCCCCAGCATTTT.

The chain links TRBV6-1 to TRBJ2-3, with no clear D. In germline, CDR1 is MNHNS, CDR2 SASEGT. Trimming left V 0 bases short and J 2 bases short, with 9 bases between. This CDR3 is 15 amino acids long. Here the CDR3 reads CASSEAASTTDTQYF. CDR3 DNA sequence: TGTGCCAGCAGTGAAGCGGCGAGCACCACAGATACGCAGTATTTT.

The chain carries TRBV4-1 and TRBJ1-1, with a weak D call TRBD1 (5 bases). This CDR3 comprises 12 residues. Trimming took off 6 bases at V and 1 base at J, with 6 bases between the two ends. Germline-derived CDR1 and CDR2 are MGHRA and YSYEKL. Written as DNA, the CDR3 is TGCGCCAGCAGGGGGGGGAACACTGAAGCTTTCTTT. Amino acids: CASRGGNTEAFF.

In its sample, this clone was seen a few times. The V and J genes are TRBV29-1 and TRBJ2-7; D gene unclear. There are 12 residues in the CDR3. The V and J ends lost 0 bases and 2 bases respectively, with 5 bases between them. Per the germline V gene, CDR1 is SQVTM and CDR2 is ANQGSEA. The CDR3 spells CSVEDRTYEQYF. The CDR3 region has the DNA TGCAGCGTTGAAGACAGGACCTACGAGCAGTACTTC.

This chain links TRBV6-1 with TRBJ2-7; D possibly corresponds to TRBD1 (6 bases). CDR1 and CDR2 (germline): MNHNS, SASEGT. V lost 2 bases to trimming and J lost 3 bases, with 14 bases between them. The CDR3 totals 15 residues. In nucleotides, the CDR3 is TGTGCCAGCAGTGAACTCACAGGGTTGGGCTACGAGCAGTACTTC. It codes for CASSELTGLGYEQYF.

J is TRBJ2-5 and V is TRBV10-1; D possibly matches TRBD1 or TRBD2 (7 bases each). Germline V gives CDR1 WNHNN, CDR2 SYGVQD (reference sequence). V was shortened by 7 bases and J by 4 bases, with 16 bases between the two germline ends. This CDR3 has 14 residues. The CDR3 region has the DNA TGCGCCAGCACAGGGGGGAGGGCCCCAGAGACCCAGTACTTC. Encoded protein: CASTGGRAPETQYF.

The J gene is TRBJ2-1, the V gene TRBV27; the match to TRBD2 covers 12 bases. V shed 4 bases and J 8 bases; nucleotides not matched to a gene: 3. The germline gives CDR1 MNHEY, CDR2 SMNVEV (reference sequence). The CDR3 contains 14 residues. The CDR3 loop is CASSSGLAGYEQFF. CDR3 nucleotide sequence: TGTGCCAGCAGTTCCGGACTAGCGGGATATGAGCAGTTCTTC.

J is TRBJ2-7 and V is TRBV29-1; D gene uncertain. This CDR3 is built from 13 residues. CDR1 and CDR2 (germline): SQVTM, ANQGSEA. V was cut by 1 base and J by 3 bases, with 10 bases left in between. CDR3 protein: CSVEVAGHYEQYF. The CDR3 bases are TGCAGCGTTGAAGTCGCAGGCCACTACGAGCAGTACTTC.

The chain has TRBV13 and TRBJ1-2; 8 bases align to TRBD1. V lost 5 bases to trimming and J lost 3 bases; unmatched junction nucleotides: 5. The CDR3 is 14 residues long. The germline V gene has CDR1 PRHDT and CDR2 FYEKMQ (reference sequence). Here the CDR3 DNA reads TGTGCCAGCAGCCCCGGACAGGGTTACTATGGCTACACCTTC. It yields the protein CASSPGQGYYGYTF.